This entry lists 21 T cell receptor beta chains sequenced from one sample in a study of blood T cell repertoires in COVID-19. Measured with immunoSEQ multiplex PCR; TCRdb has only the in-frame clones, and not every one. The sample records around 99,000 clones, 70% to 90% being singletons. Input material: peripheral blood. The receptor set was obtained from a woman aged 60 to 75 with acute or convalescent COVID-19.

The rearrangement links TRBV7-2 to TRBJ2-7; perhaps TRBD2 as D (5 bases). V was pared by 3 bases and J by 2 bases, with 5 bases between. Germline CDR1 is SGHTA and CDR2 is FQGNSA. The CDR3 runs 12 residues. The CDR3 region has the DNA TGTGCCAGCAGCTTTAGCGCCTACGAGCAGTACTTC. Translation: CASSFSAYEQYF.

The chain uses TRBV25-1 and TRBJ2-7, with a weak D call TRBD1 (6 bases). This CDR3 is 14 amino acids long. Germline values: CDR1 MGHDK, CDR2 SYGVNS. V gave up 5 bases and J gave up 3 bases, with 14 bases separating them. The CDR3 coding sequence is TGTGCCAGCAGTCCTACAGGGCTTGTCTACGAGCAGTACTTC. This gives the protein CASSPTGLVYEQYF.

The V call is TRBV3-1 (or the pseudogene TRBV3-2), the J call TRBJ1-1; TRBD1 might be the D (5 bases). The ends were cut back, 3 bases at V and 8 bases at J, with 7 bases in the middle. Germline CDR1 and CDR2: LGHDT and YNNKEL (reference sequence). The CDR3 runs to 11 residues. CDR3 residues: CASSHDREAFF. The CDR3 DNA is TGTGCCAGCAGCCACGACAGAGAAGCTTTCTTT.

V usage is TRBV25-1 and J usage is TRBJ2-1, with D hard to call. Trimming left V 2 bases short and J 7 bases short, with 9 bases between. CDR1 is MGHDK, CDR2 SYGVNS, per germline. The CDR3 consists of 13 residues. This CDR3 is CASSEPLSNEQFF. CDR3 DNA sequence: TGTGCCAGCAGTGAACCTCTATCAAATGAGCAGTTCTTC.

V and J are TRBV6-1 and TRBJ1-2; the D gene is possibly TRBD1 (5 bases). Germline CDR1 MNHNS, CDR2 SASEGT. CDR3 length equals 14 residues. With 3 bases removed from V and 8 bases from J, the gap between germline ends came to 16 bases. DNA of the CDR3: TGTGCCAGCAGTGAGGCAGGGAATATGGGAGGCTACACCTTC. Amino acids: CASSEAGNMGGYTF.

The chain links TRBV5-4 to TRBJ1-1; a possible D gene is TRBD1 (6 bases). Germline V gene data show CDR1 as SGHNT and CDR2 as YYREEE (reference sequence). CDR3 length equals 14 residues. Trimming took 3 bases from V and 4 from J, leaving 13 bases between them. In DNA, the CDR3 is TGTGCCAGCAGCTCGATGGAGGACAGCACTGAAGCTTTCTTT. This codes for CASSSMEDSTEAFF. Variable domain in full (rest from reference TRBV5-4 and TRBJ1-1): ETGVTQSPTHLIKTRGQQVTLRCSSQSGHNTVSWYQQALGQGPQFIFQYYREEENGRGNFPPRFSGLQFPNYSSELNVNALELDDSALYLCASSSMEDSTEAFFGQGTRLTVV.

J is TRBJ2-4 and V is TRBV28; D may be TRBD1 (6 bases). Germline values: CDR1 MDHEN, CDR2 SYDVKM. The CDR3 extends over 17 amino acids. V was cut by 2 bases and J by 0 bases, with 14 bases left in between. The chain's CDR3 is CASSLRTVVLAKNIQYF. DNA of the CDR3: TGTGCCAGCAGTTTACGGACAGTGGTACTAGCCAAAAACATTCAGTACTTC.

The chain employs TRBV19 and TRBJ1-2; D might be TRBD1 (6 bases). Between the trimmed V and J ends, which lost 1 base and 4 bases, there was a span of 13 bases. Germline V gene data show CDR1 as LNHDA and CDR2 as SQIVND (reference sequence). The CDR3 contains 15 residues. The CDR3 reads CASSIAGGGSYGYTF. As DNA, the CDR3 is TGTGCCAGTAGTATAGCTGGTGGGGGCTCCTATGGCTACACCTTC.

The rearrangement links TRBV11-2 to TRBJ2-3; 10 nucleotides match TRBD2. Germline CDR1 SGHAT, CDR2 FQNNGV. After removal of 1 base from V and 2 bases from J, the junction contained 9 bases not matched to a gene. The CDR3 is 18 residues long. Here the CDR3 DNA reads TGTGCCAGCAGCTTAGTTCGGTCCGGACTAGCGGTCACAGATACGCAGTATTTT. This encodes CASSLVRSGLAVTDTQYF.

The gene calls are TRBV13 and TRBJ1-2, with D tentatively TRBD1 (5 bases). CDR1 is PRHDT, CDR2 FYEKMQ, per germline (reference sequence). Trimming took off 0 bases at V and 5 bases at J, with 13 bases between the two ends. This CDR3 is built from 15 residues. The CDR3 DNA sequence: TGTGCCAGCAGCTTAGGCCTTACAGGCACTTATGGCTACACCTTC. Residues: CASSLGLTGTYGYTF.

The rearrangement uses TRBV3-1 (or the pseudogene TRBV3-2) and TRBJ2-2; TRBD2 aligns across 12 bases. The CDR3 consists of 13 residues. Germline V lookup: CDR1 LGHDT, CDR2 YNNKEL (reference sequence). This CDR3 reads CGTSGANTGELFF. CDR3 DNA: TGTGGGACTAGCGGGGCGAACACCGGGGAGCTGTTTTTT.

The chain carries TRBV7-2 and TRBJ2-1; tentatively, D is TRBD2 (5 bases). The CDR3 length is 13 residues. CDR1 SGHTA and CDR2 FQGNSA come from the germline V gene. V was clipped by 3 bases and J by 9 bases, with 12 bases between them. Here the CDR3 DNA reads TGTGCCAGCAGCTTCTCTGCGGGCGGTGAGCAGTTCTTC. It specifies CASSFSAGGEQFF.

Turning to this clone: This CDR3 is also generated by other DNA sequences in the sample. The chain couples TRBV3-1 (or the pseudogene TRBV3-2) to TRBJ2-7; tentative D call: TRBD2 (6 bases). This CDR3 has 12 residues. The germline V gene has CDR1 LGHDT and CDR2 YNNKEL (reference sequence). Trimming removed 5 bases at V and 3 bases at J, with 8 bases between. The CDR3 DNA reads TGTGCCAGCAGCTTGGGGGGCTACGAGCAGTACTTC. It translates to CASSLGGYEQYF.

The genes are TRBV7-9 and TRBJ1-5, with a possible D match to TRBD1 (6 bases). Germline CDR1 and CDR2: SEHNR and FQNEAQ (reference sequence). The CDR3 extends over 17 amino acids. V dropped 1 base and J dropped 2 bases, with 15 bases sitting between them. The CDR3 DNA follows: TGTGCCAGCAGCTTAGGAACCACATCAGGGGGCAATCAGCCCCAGCATTTT. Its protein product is CASSLGTTSGGNQPQHF.

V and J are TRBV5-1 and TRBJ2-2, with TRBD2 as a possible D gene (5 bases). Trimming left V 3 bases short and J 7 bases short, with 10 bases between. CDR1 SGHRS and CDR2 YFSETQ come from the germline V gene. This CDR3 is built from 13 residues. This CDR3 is CASSWEKFGELFF. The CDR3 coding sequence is TGCGCCAGCAGCTGGGAGAAGTTCGGGGAGCTGTTTTTT. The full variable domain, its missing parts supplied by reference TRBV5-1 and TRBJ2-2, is KAGVTQTPRYLIKTRGQQVTLSCSPISGHRSVSWYQQTPGQGLQFLFEYFSETQRNKGNFPGRFSGRQFSNSRSEMNVSTLELGDSALYLCASSWEKFGELFFGEGSRLTVL.

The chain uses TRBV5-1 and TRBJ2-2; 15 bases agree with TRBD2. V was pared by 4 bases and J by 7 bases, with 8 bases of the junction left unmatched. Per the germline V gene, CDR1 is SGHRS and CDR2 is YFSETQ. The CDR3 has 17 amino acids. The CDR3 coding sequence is TGCGCCAGCAGCCCAGGACTAGCGGGGGGGCTGATCGGGGAGCTGTTTTTT. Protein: CASSPGLAGGLIGELFF.

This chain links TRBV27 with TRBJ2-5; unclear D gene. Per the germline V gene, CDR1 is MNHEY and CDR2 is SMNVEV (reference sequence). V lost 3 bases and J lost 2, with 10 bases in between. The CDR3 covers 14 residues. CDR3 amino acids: CASSFSISQETQYF. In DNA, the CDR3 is TGTGCCAGCAGTTTTTCTATCTCGCAAGAGACCCAGTACTTC.

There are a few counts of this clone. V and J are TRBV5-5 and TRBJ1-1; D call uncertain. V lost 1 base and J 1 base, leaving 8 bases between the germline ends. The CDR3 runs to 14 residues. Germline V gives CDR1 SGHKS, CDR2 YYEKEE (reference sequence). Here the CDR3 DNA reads TGTGCCAGCAGCTTGCAGGTTGCGAACACTGAAGCTTTCTTT. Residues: CASSLQVANTEAFF. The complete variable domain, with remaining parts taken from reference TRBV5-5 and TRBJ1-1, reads DAGVTQSPTHLIKTRGQQVTLRCSPISGHKSVSWYQQVLGQGPQFIFQYYEKEERGRGNFPDRFSARQFPNYSSELNVNALLLGDSALYLCASSLQVANTEAFFGQGTRLTVV.

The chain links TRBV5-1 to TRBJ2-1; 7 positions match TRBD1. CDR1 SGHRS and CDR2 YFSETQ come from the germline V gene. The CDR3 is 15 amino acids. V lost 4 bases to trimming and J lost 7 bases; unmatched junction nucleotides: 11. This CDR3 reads CASSETGYLGNEQFF. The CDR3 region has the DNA TGCGCCAGCAGCGAGACAGGGTACCTGGGGAATGAGCAGTTCTTC. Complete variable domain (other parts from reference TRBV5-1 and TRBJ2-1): KAGVTQTPRYLIKTRGQQVTLSCSPISGHRSVSWYQQTPGQGLQFLFEYFSETQRNKGNFPGRFSGRQFSNSRSEMNVSTLELGDSALYLCASSETGYLGNEQFFGPGTRLTVL.

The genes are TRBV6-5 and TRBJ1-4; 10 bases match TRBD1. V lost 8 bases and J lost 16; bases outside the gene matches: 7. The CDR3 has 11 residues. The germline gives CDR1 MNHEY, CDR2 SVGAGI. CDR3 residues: CASAYRDRGFF. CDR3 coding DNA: TGTGCCAGCGCATACCGGGACAGGGGGTTTTTT.

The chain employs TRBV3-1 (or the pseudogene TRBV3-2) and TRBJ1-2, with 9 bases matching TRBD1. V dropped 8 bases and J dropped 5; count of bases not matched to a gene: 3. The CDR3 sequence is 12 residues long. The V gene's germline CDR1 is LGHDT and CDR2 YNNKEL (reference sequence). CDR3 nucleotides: TGTGCCAGCGGACAGGGGTCATATGGCTACACCTTC. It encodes CASGQGSYGYTF.